The 32 T cell receptor beta chains reported below all come from one sample, sequenced in a study of blood T cell repertoires in COVID-19. TCRdb keeps only in-frame clones here, not all; method: immunoSEQ multiplex PCR. The sample has more than 250,000 clones, roughly 84% seen once. The source material was peripheral blood. All receptors come from a man aged 45-65 years with active or convalescent COVID-19.

The V and J genes are TRBV27 and TRBJ2-6; maybe TRBD1 (6 bases). This CDR3 is built from 17 residues. The V gene's germline CDR1 is MNHEY and CDR2 SMNVEV (reference sequence). V gave up 8 bases and J gave up 0 bases, with 17 bases separating them. CDR3 region: CASSRTVVVSGANVLTF. CDR3 DNA sequence: TGTGCCAGCTCCCGGACAGTCGTTGTCTCTGGGGCCAACGTCCTGACTTTC.

The V gene is TRBV30, the J gene TRBJ2-5, with D possibly matching TRBD1 (5 bases). The CDR3 has 13 amino acids. V was pared by 1 base and J by 7 bases, with 13 bases between. In germline, CDR1 is GTSNPN, CDR2 SVGIG (reference sequence). CDR3 DNA sequence: TGTGCCTGGAGTGGACAGTTCGTCCGGACCCAGTACTTC. Translated, it gives CAWSGQFVRTQYF.

This CDR3 is CATTPGQTNTEAFF. CDR3 bases: TGTGCCACGACTCCGGGACAGACAAACACTGAAGCTTTCTTT. The chain links TRBV10-3 to TRBJ1-1; 7 bases fit TRBD1. CDR3 size: 14 residues. V lost 10 bases and J lost 2; bases outside the gene matches: 10. Germline V gene sequence: CDR1 ENHRY, CDR2 SYGVKD.

This clone occurred a few times. The V and J genes are TRBV7-9 and TRBJ1-3; D ambiguous. Trimming took 8 bases from V and 4 from J, leaving 15 bases between them. The CDR3 consists of 14 residues. Germline-derived CDR1 and CDR2 are SEHNR and FQNEAQ (reference sequence). Written as DNA, the CDR3 is TGTGCCAGCCTTCCGGGAAGGGCGGGAAACACCATATATTTT. The encoded protein is CASLPGRAGNTIYF.

This clone was recorded only once. The chain combines TRBV5-5 with TRBJ2-7; possible D gene TRBD1, 6 bases. Trimming stripped 4 bases from V and 1 base from J, with 12 bases between. Germline lookup yields CDR1 SGHKS and CDR2 YYEKEE (reference sequence). The CDR3 is 14 residues long. The CDR3 reads CASSRQDSSYEQYF. The CDR3 DNA reads TGTGCCAGCAGCCGACAGGACAGTTCCTACGAGCAGTACTTC.

This chain uses TRBV12-3 or TRBV12-4 with TRBJ1-4; D perhaps matches TRBD1 (5 bases). V dropped 5 bases and J dropped 7 bases, with 8 bases sitting between them. CDR3 length equals 12 residues. The CDR3 here is CASSIDSEKLFF. In DNA, the CDR3 is TGTGCCAGCAGTATAGACAGTGAAAAACTGTTTTTT.

J is TRBJ2-1 and V is TRBV5-1; TRBD2 matches 12 bases. The CDR3 has 18 residues. Germline CDR1 SGHRS, CDR2 YFSETQ. Germline trimming cut 0 bases from V and 10 bases from J; bases unmatched to any gene: 14. The CDR3 is CASSLARSSGRAWDEQFF. The CDR3 nucleotides are TGCGCCAGCAGCTTGGCCCGCTCTAGCGGGAGGGCCTGGGACGAGCAGTTCTTC.

The genes are TRBV5-5 and TRBJ2-1, with D possibly TRBD2 on 7 matching bases. This CDR3 has 14 residues. Germline V gene data show CDR1 as SGHKS and CDR2 as YYEKEE (reference sequence). The V end was cut by 4 bases, the J end by 10 bases, with 18 bases between. In DNA form, the CDR3 reads TGTGCCAGCAGCGGCCGGGGGGCACTCTCAGAGCAGTTCTTC. It specifies CASSGRGALSEQFF. The full variable domain, rest sourced from reference TRBV5-5 and TRBJ2-1, is DAGVTQSPTHLIKTRGQQVTLRCSPISGHKSVSWYQQVLGQGPQFIFQYYEKEERGRGNFPDRFSARQFPNYSSELNVNALLLGDSALYLCASSGRGALSEQFFGPGTRLTVL.

This chain links TRBV27 with TRBJ2-1, with 9 bases fitting TRBD2. The CDR3 runs 15 residues. The junction had 9 bases not matched to a gene; V was cut back by 8 bases and J by 4 bases. CDR1 is MNHEY, CDR2 SMNVEV, per germline (reference sequence). The CDR3 here is CASWTLAGWYNEQFF. As DNA, the CDR3 is TGTGCCAGCTGGACGCTAGCGGGATGGTACAATGAGCAGTTCTTC.

The chain carries TRBV9 and TRBJ2-5; 7 bases are shared with TRBD2. The germline CDR1 and CDR2 sequences are SGDLS and YYNGEE. This CDR3 comprises 13 residues. J gave up 7 bases and V 4 bases, and 7 bases lay outside the gene matches. The chain's CDR3 is CASSRVGGVTQYF. CDR3 in DNA: TGTGCCAGCAGCAGAGTGGGGGGGGTGACCCAGTACTTC.

J is TRBJ1-1 and V is TRBV19, with TRBD1 matching over 7 bases. The CDR3 contains 14 residues. Germline V gene data show CDR1 as LNHDA and CDR2 as SQIVND (reference sequence). With V trimmed by 5 bases and J by 1 base, 4 bases remained unmatched. CDR3 protein: CASSPRTGNTEAFF. The CDR3 bases are TGTGCCAGTAGTCCCCGGACAGGGAACACTGAAGCTTTCTTT.

This sequence joins TRBV19 and TRBJ2-3, with 7 bases aligning to TRBD1. V dropped 5 bases and J dropped 2; count of bases not matched to a gene: 7. This CDR3 is 15 amino acids long. Looked up from germline, CDR1 is LNHDA and CDR2 is SQIVND (reference sequence). The CDR3 is CASSPATGLTDTQYF. The CDR3 nucleotides read TGTGCCAGTAGTCCCGCGACAGGGCTCACAGATACGCAGTATTTT.

This clone was counted once. V and J are TRBV28 and TRBJ1-1; maybe TRBD1 (6 bases). This CDR3 has 19 amino acids. The germline V gene has CDR1 MDHEN and CDR2 SYDVKM. Trimming stripped 3 bases from V and 1 base from J, with 24 bases between. Here the CDR3 DNA reads TGTGCCAGCAGTTTGGACCGACCTTGGACAGAGGGGCGGAACACTGAAGCTTTCTTT. It translates to CASSLDRPWTEGRNTEAFF.

J is TRBJ1-6 and V is TRBV5-1; 9 nucleotides align to TRBD1. Germline loops: CDR1 SGHRS, CDR2 YFSETQ. Trimming removed 2 bases from V and 1 base from J; junction bases left unmatched: 10. The CDR3 is made up of 19 amino acids. This CDR3 is CASSLQRTGEASYNSPLHF. The CDR3 nucleotides read TGCGCCAGCAGCTTACAACGGACAGGGGAGGCGTCCTATAATTCACCCCTCCACTTT.

The chain employs TRBV28 and TRBJ1-2; D not resolved. The CDR3 loop spans 12 amino acids. From germline, CDR1 is MDHEN and CDR2 SYDVKM. The ends were cut back, 2 bases at V and 5 bases at J, with 6 bases in the middle. The CDR3 is CASSLSQYGYTF. Here the CDR3 DNA reads TGTGCCAGCAGTTTAAGCCAATATGGCTACACCTTC.

The genes are TRBV19 and TRBJ1-1, with a weak D call TRBD1 (6 bases). Germline V CDR1 and CDR2: LNHDA, SQIVND (reference sequence). V shed 6 bases and J shed 0 bases, with 20 bases lying between them. This CDR3 spans 17 amino acids. The CDR3 DNA reads as TGTGCCAGTAGGTCCGTTTTGGGGGCGCGAGTGAACACTGAAGCTTTCTTT. Protein: CASRSVLGARVNTEAFF.

Only one count was recorded for this clone. This specimen includes other DNA sequences encoding the same CDR3. The chain employs TRBV2 and TRBJ2-2; tentatively, D is TRBD2 (5 bases). The CDR3 extends over 14 amino acids. V lost 4 bases and J lost 1, with 7 bases in between. CDR1 SNHLY and CDR2 FYNNEI come from the germline V gene. The DNA of the CDR3 is TGTGCCAGCAGTGCGGGATGGAACACCGGGGAGCTGTTTTTT. Its protein product is CASSAGWNTGELFF.

V and J are TRBV28 and TRBJ1-2; 8 nucleotides match TRBD1. CDR3 size: 15 residues. CDR1 and CDR2 (germline): MDHEN, SYDVKM. With V trimmed by 2 bases and J by 0 bases, 2 bases remained unmatched. Here the CDR3 reads CASSLDRGANYGYTF. CDR3 coding DNA: TGTGCCAGCAGTTTAGACAGGGGCGCTAACTATGGCTACACCTTC.

This clone was detected once. This chain joins TRBV7-2 and TRBJ1-2; 10 bases match TRBD1. V lost 4 bases, J lost 2 bases, and 10 bases stayed unmatched. CDR1 is SGHTA, CDR2 FQGNSA, per germline. The CDR3 runs 17 residues. The CDR3 DNA reads TGTGCCAGCAGCTCTCCTCCCGGGACAGGGGTCAACTATGGCTACACCTTC. It translates to CASSSPPGTGVNYGYTF.

The chain carries TRBV9 and TRBJ2-5, with TRBD2 matching over 11 bases. Germline V lookup: CDR1 SGDLS, CDR2 YYNGEE. V shed 4 bases, J shed 2 bases, and the junction held 4 bases outside the gene matches. This CDR3 is 15 amino acids long. For the CDR3, the DNA is TGTGCCAGCAGCCCCGGGACTAGCGGACAAGAGACCCAGTACTTC. This gives the protein CASSPGTSGQETQYF.

The CDR3 region is CASSPLGGRNTEAFF. The CDR3 DNA follows: TGTGCCAGCAGCCCCCTGGGGGGGCGGAACACTGAAGCTTTCTTT. V usage is TRBV3-1 (or the pseudogene TRBV3-2) and J usage is TRBJ1-1; tentative D call: TRBD1 (6 bases). CDR3 length: 15 residues. Germline CDR1 and CDR2: LGHDT and YNNKEL (reference sequence). Trimming took off 4 bases at V and 1 base at J, with 13 bases between the two ends.

This sequence joins TRBV5-1 and TRBJ1-6; 7 bases match TRBD1. The CDR3 loop spans 15 amino acids. With V trimmed by 3 bases and J by 8 bases, 8 bases remained unmatched. The germline CDR1 and CDR2 sequences are SGHRS and YFSETQ. The CDR3 bases are TGCGCCAGCAGCTCTTCACAGGGGATGGATTCACCCCTCCACTTT. It encodes CASSSSQGMDSPLHF. The full variable domain, its missing parts supplied by reference TRBV5-1 and TRBJ1-6, is KAGVTQTPRYLIKTRGQQVTLSCSPISGHRSVSWYQQTPGQGLQFLFEYFSETQRNKGNFPGRFSGRQFSNSRSEMNVSTLELGDSALYLCASSSSQGMDSPLHFGNGTRLTVT.

About this clone: Germline is not matched at one junction end, which may reflect a read error. The chain has TRBV7-9 and TRBJ2-7; 8 bases align to TRBD1. Germline V gives CDR1 SEHNR, CDR2 FQNEAQ (reference sequence). The CDR3 has 15 residues. CDR3 loop: CASSFSDRGSSEQYF. CDR3 bases: TGTGCCAGCAGCTTTTCAGACAGGGGATCCTCCGAGCAGTACTTC.

The chain couples TRBV7-8 to TRBJ1-1; D call uncertain. This CDR3 is 15 amino acids long. Trimming took off 2 bases at V and 0 bases at J, with 10 bases between the two ends. Germline V CDR1 and CDR2: SGHVS, FQNEAQ. The CDR3 here is CASSLKRFMNTEAFF. In nucleotides, the CDR3 is TGTGCCAGCAGCTTAAAACGGTTCATGAACACTGAAGCTTTCTTT.

This clone is a singleton in its sample. Other nucleotide sequences in the sample specify the same CDR3. This sequence joins TRBV28 and TRBJ1-1; 8 bases agree with TRBD1. The germline gives CDR1 MDHEN, CDR2 SYDVKM. This CDR3 spans 13 amino acids. V gave up 6 bases and J gave up 5 bases; unmatched junction bases: 5. The CDR3 loop reads CASRGTGRTEAFF. In DNA, the CDR3 is TGTGCCAGCAGGGGGACAGGACGGACTGAAGCTTTCTTT.

This clone has a single count. The genes are TRBV28 and TRBJ1-3; D is unresolved. Germline-derived CDR1 and CDR2 are MDHEN and SYDVKM. This CDR3 contains 12 residues. Between the trimmed V and J ends, which lost 6 bases and 4 bases, there was a span of 7 bases. Here the CDR3 DNA reads TGTGCCAGCAGCCCAGGCGGAAACACCATATATTTT. Translating gives CASSPGGNTIYF.

CDR3 DNA: TGTGCCAGCAGCTTAACAGGGGACAGGGGGTTGAGTGGCTACACCTTC. Its translation is CASSLTGDRGLSGYTF. The chain uses TRBV11-2 and TRBJ1-2; TRBD1 matches 11 bases. The CDR3 sequence is 16 residues long. The ends lost 2 bases at V and 7 bases at J; junction bases unmatched: 9. The germline CDR1 and CDR2 sequences are SGHAT and FQNNGV.

This chain connects TRBV24-1 to TRBJ2-1, with D hard to call. In germline, CDR1 is KGHDR, CDR2 SFDVKD. The CDR3 consists of 13 residues. The V end lost 4 bases, the J end lost 4 bases, and 7 bases lay between the germline ends. CDR3 loop: CATSDPGYNEQFF. In DNA form, the CDR3 reads TGTGCCACCAGTGACCCAGGATACAATGAGCAGTTCTTC.

The V gene is TRBV2, the J gene TRBJ1-6, with D perhaps matching TRBD1 (5 bases). CDR1 and CDR2 from the germline V gene are SNHLY and FYNNEI. The CDR3 has 14 residues. The V gene lost 5 bases and the J gene lost 7 bases, with 12 bases spanning the gap. This CDR3 is CASSSQGRNSPLHF. CDR3 coding DNA: TGTGCCAGCAGTTCTCAGGGTCGGAATTCACCCCTCCACTTT.

The chain is built from TRBV5-1 and TRBJ1-1; TRBD1 is a possible D gene (5 bases). The V gene lost 4 bases and the J gene lost 0 bases, with 13 bases spanning the gap. CDR3 size: 15 residues. From germline, CDR1 is SGHRS and CDR2 YFSETQ. The CDR3 sequence: CASSPLAGVNTEAFF. As DNA, the CDR3 is TGCGCCAGCAGCCCCCTCGCGGGGGTGAACACTGAAGCTTTCTTT. Variable domain in full (rest from reference TRBV5-1 and TRBJ1-1): KAGVTQTPRYLIKTRGQQVTLSCSPISGHRSVSWYQQTPGQGLQFLFEYFSETQRNKGNFPGRFSGRQFSNSRSEMNVSTLELGDSALYLCASSPLAGVNTEAFFGQGTRLTVV.

This clone appeared a single time. V and J are TRBV28 and TRBJ1-1; the D gene is possibly TRBD1 (6 bases). The CDR3 consists of 13 residues. Germline V lookup: CDR1 MDHEN, CDR2 SYDVKM. Trimming cost V 3 bases and J 6 bases, with 11 bases left between them. The chain's CDR3 is CASSLGTGSEAFF. As DNA, the CDR3 is TGTGCCAGCAGTTTGGGAACAGGGTCTGAAGCTTTCTTT.

The rearrangement links TRBV13 to TRBJ2-1; 8 bases are shared with TRBD2. The CDR3 totals 15 residues. Germline V CDR1 and CDR2: PRHDT, FYEKMQ (reference sequence). V was clipped by 4 bases and J by 8 bases; unmatched bases: 10. The CDR3 DNA reads TGTGCCAGCAGCTCACCCTCGGGGGGGTCCGATGAGCAGTTCTTC. It specifies CASSSPSGGSDEQFF.